These T cell receptor beta chains were read from a single sample in a study of graft-versus-host responses after intestinal transplantation. Antigens for these TCRs are unknown. Libraries were prepared by immunoSEQ multiplex PCR; TCRdb keeps only in-frame clonotypes and omits some of them. The sample includes about 86,000 clones, about 91% seen only once; the top ten take 0.5%. Sample: unstimulated CD8+ T cells sorted from spleen or lymph node cells, taken before intestinal transplant. The receptors here all came from a human donor who received an intestinal transplant. The CDR3 runs from the conserved cysteine through the conserved F or W. D genes are given only for firm matches. Rows may omit the clone size; those that give it use once, few, many or a size class.

TRBV6-5	once	TRBJ2-3	.	CASSVGSDTQYF	TGTGCCAGCAGTGTGGGGAGCGATACGCAGTATTTT
TRBV7-9	.	TRBJ2-3	.	CASPGGGAVDTQYF	TGTGCCAGCCCTGGAGGGGGGGCAGTAGATACGCAGTATTTT
TRBV4-3	.	TRBJ2-2	TRBD2	CASSHRLAGGTGELFF	TGCGCCAGCAGCCACCGACTAGCGGGGGGAACCGGGGAGCTGTTTTTT
TRBV4-1	.	TRBJ1-5	.	CASSQTGHHSNQPQHF	TGCGCCAGCAGCCAGACGGGACACCATAGCAATCAGCCCCAGCATTTT
TRBV5-1	.	TRBJ1-1	TRBD1	CASSLVQGMNTEAFF	TGCGCCAGCAGCTTGGTACAGGGGATGAACACTGAAGCTTTCTTT
TRBV30	.	TRBJ1-6	TRBD1	CAWGTGVRNSPLHF	TGTGCCTGGGGGACAGGGGTTCGTAATTCACCCCTCCACTTT
TRBV7-9	once	TRBJ2-4	TRBD1	CASSFRDRDNIQYF	TGTGCCAGCAGCTTCCGGGACAGGGACAACATTCAGTACTTC
TRBV5-1	.	TRBJ2-1	.	CASWSLDNEQFF	TGCGCCAGCTGGTCCCTAGACAATGAGCAGTTCTTC
TRBV6-1	.	TRBJ2-1	TRBD1	CASSSGTGIHNEQFF	TGTGCCAGCAGCTCCGGGACAGGGATCCACAATGAGCAGTTCTTC
TRBV25-1	.	TRBJ1-2	.	CASSEWGGEANYGYTF	TGTGCCAGCAGTGAATGGGGGGGGGAAGCTAACTATGGCTACACCTTC
TRBV4-1	once	TRBJ1-4	.	CASSQDGEKLFF	TGCGCCAGCAGCCAAGACGGTGAAAAACTGTTTTTT
TRBV14	.	TRBJ1-6	.	CASSEGLGNNSPLHF	TGTGCCAGCAGCGAGGGTCTGGGGAATAATTCACCCCTCCACTTT
TRBV21-1	.	TRBJ1-5	.	CASSKSRTPGDQPQHF	TGTGCCAGCAGCAAATCGAGGACACCTGGGGATCAGCCCCAGCATTTT
TRBV5-4	.	TRBJ1-1	.	CASKGSTEAFF	TGTGCCTCGAAAGGGAGCACTGAAGCTTTCTTT
TRBV5-1	.	TRBJ1-1	.	CASSLDRGGGTEAFF	TGCGCCAGCAGCTTGGATCGGGGTGGTGGGACTGAAGCTTTCTTT
TRBV29-1	.	TRBJ1-2	.	CSVGTNYGYTF	TGCAGCGTCGGGACAAACTATGGCTACACCTTC
TRBV10-3	.	TRBJ2-7	.	CAISEEVAPYEQYF	TGTGCCATCAGTGAAGAAGTAGCTCCCTACGAGCAGTACTTC
TRBV19	.	TRBJ2-3	TRBD2	CASSPRGLASTDTQYF	TGTGCCAGTAGTCCCCGTGGACTAGCTAGCACAGATACGCAGTATTTT
TRBV10-2	.	TRBJ2-2	TRBD1	CASSDRVPGSGELFF	TGCGCCAGCAGCGACAGGGTCCCGGGGTCCGGGGAGCTGTTTTTT
TRBV28	.	TRBJ2-1	.	CASSGAGAMYNEQFF	TGTGCCAGCAGTGGGGCGGGGGCTATGTACAATGAGCAGTTCTTC
TRBV30	.	TRBJ2-1	.	CAWTSVNYNEQFF	TGTGCCTGGACTTCAGTCAATTACAATGAGCAGTTCTTC
TRBV19	.	TRBJ2-7	TRBD2	CASSIGGGSYEQYF	TGTGCCAGTAGTATTGGCGGGGGCTCCTACGAGCAGTACTTC
TRBV10-1	.	TRBJ2-1	TRBD2	CASSESIIRAAGAPLKYNEQFF	TGCGCCAGCAGTGAGTCGATCATAAGGGCGGCGGGAGCCCCCCTAAAATACAATGAGCAGTTCTTC
TRBV11-2	.	TRBJ2-7	TRBD2	CASSPGASGSYEQYF	TGTGCCAGCAGCCCAGGCGCTAGCGGGTCCTACGAGCAGTACTTC
TRBV6-6	.	TRBJ2-4	TRBD1	CASSDLSGTGQYF	TGTGCCAGCAGTGATTTGTCCGGGACAGGCCAGTACTTC
TRBV30	.	TRBJ2-3	TRBD1	CAWGYRGDDTQYF	TGTGCCTGGGGGTACAGGGGGGATGATACGCAGTATTTT
TRBV29-1	.	TRBJ2-1	TRBD2	CSVLGRLAGGTSYNEQFF	TGCAGCGTTTTGGGGCGGCTAGCGGGAGGAACCTCCTACAATGAGCAGTTCTTC
TRBV5-4	.	TRBJ2-7	TRBD1	CASSSGDRVDYEQYF	TGTGCCAGCAGCTCTGGTGACAGGGTGGACTACGAGCAGTACTTC
TRBV4-1	.	TRBJ2-1	TRBD2	CASSQELAANEQFF	TGCGCCAGCAGCCAAGAGCTAGCGGCCAATGAGCAGTTCTTC
TRBV4-1	.	TRBJ2-7	TRBD2	CASSQDSGGYEQYF	TGCGCCAGCAGCCAAGATTCGGGGGGTTACGAGCAGTACTTC
TRBV11-3	.	TRBJ2-7	TRBD2	CASRWGCQREPYEQYF	TGTGCCAGCAGGTGGGGGTGCCAGCGGGAGCCTTACGAGCAGTACTTC
TRBV30	few	TRBJ1-5	TRBD1	CAWSVQGTGPQHF	TGTGCCTGGAGTGTACAGGGGACGGGGCCCCAGCATTTT